A single sample is the source of the 5 T cell receptor beta chains below, sequenced in a study of T cells in Graves' hyperthyroidism and ophthalmopathy. Amplified TCR beta CDR3 regions came from RNA transcripts. During a first-round RT-PCR of the TCR CDR3, the HTBI primer set was used. MiXCR, run by TCRdb on the multiplex PCR reads, gives a single entry per CDR3 protein. The table includes roughly 710,000 distinct CDR3 sequences, 35% detected once. Source material: blood. The receptor source for this set is a woman between 40 and 55 years old with Graves' hyperthyroidism.

V is TRBV7-6 and J is TRBJ2-1; 8 bases match TRBD1. Germline CDR1 and CDR2: SGHVS and FNYEAQ. The CDR3 spans 15 residues. J gave up 2 bases and V 5 bases, and 5 bases lay outside the gene matches. The CDR3 here is CASSPDRGTYNEQFF. CDR3 in DNA: TGTGCCAGCAGCCCCGACAGGGGAACCTACAATGAGCAGTTCTTC.

This chain uses TRBV10-3 with TRBJ2-1; D not certain. V was cut by 3 bases and J by 4 bases, with 13 bases left in between. The length of the CDR3 is 15 residues. The V gene's germline CDR1 is ENHRY and CDR2 SYGVKD. The CDR3 loop is CAISDPSSVYNEQFF. The CDR3 DNA reads as TGTGCCATCAGTGATCCGAGCAGCGTTTACAATGAGCAGTTCTTC.

The CDR3 region is CASSYSIVLGQGREETQYF. The CDR3 DNA reads TGTGCCAGCAGTTACTCGATCGTCCTTGGGCAGGGGAGGGAAGAGACCCAGTACTTC. The rearrangement joins TRBV12-3 or TRBV12-4 to TRBJ2-5, with a weak D call TRBD2 (7 bases). V was clipped by 4 bases and J by 3 bases, with 27 bases between them. The CDR3 extends over 19 amino acids.

The rearrangement links TRBV10-3 to TRBJ1-4; TRBD1 agrees at 7 bases. This CDR3 is 15 amino acids long. Looked up from germline, CDR1 is ENHRY and CDR2 is SYGVKD. Trimming at V came to 6 bases and at J to 8 bases, leaving 12 bases not matched to a gene. Here the CDR3 reads CAIRADRLIREKLFF. In DNA form, the CDR3 reads TGTGCCATCAGAGCGGACAGGTTAATAAGGGAAAAACTGTTTTTT.

Many counts were recorded for this clonotype. V and J are TRBV25-1 and TRBJ1-2; D gene unclear. Trimming removed 1 base from V and 8 bases from J, with 8 bases in between. The CDR3 runs to 12 residues. Germline loops: CDR1 MGHDK, CDR2 SYGVNS. CDR3 sequence (DNA): TGTGCCAGCAGTGAATCTCCCGGGGGCTACACCTTC. Its protein is CASSESPGGYTF.